Listed below are T cell receptor beta chains from one sample, sequenced in a study of blood T cell repertoires in COVID-19. Measured with immunoSEQ multiplex PCR; TCRdb has only the in-frame clones, and not every one. The sample shows under 500,000 clones, 75% to 90% of them seen only once. Sequences were obtained from peripheral blood. The receptors shown here come from a woman aged 25 to 39 with acute or convalescent COVID-19. The CDR3 runs from the conserved cysteine through the conserved F or W. D genes are given only for firm matches. The size field is filled for only some rows; it gives once, few, many or a size class.

V: TRBV21-1; length: 13; D: -; J: TRBJ1-5; size: -; DNA: TGTGCCAGCAGAGACAGGGACAATCAGCCCCAGCATTTT; CDR3: CASRDRDNQPQHF
V: TRBV28; length: 14; D: TRBD2; J: TRBJ2-7; size: -; DNA: TGTGCCAGCAGTTTAGGGCTAGCGGGCTACGAGCAGTACTTC; CDR3: CASSLGLAGYEQYF
V: TRBV28; length: 13; D: -; J: TRBJ2-1; size: -; DNA: TGTGCCAGCAGTTACGGTTATGGCAATGAGCAGTTCTTC; CDR3: CASSYGYGNEQFF
V: TRBV2; length: 16; D: TRBD1; J: TRBJ2-7; size: -; DNA: TGTGCCAGCAGTGAAGAGGGGGACAGGGAACGATACGAGCAGTACTTC; CDR3: CASSEEGDRERYEQYF
V: TRBV29-1; length: 14; D: TRBD2; J: TRBJ2-3; size: -; DNA: TGCAGCGCCACGTCGGGGGGGGGCACAGATACGCAGTATTTT; CDR3: CSATSGGGTDTQYF
V: TRBV20-1; length: 11; D: -; J: TRBJ1-1; size: -; DNA: TGCAGTGCGGGCTCGAACACTGAAGCTTTCTTT; CDR3: CSAGSNTEAFF
V: TRBV15; length: 19; D: -; J: TRBJ2-5; size: -; DNA: TGTGCCACCAGCAGAGATACACCCGAATTTACGGGGTGGCAAGAGACCCAGTACTTC; CDR3: CATSRDTPEFTGWQETQYF
V: TRBV7-9; length: 12; D: TRBD1; J: TRBJ2-7; size: once; DNA: TGTGCCAGCACAGTAACAGGGGGCGAGCAGTACTTC; CDR3: CASTVTGGEQYF
V: TRBV7-8; length: 14; D: TRBD2; J: TRBJ2-1; size: -; DNA: TGTGCCAGCAGCTTTTCTAGCGGGGTCAATGAGCAGTTCTTC; CDR3: CASSFSSGVNEQFF
V: TRBV5-6; length: 14; D: -; J: TRBJ1-3; size: once; DNA: TGTGCCAGCACCTTGGGGGGACTCGGAAACACCATATATTTT; CDR3: CASTLGGLGNTIYF
V: TRBV11-2; length: 15; D: TRBD1; J: TRBJ2-7; size: -; DNA: TGTGCCAGCAGTTATCGGGACAGGGGTTCCTACGAGCAGTACTTC; CDR3: CASSYRDRGSYEQYF
V: TRBV12-5; length: 16; D: TRBD2; J: TRBJ2-1; size: -; DNA: TGTGCTAGTGGCCCCAGCGGGGAGGCAATCTACAATGAGCAGTTCTTC; CDR3: CASGPSGEAIYNEQFF
V: TRBV5-6; length: 14; D: TRBD1; J: TRBJ2-7; size: once; DNA: TGTGCCAGCAGCCCCGGGACAGGAACCTACGAGCAGTACTTC; CDR3: CASSPGTGTYEQYF
V: TRBV2; length: 14; D: TRBD1; J: TRBJ1-1; size: -; DNA: TGTGCCAGCAGCACGACAGGGACCAATATTCAAGCTTTCTTT; CDR3: CASSTTGTNIQAFF
V: TRBV5-1; length: 14; D: TRBD1; J: TRBJ1-2; size: once; DNA: TGCGCCAGCAGCCCGACAGGGATGGACTATGGCTACACCTTC; CDR3: CASSPTGMDYGYTF
V: TRBV19; length: 16; D: TRBD1; J: TRBJ1-1; size: few; DNA: TGTGCCAGTAGCAAAATAAAACAGGGGACCTCTGTGGAAGCTTTCTTT; CDR3: CASSKIKQGTSVEAFF
V: TRBV7-9; length: 15; D: TRBD2; J: TRBJ2-5; size: -; DNA: TGTGCCAGCAGCTTAGACTCGGGGGGTCCCGAGACCCAGTACTTC; CDR3: CASSLDSGGPETQYF
V: TRBV20-1; length: 13; D: -; J: TRBJ1-1; size: -; DNA: TGCAGTGCTAGTGGGCAGGGGTGGACTGAAGCTTTCTTT; CDR3: CSASGQGWTEAFF
V: TRBV24-1; length: 15; D: -; J: TRBJ1-4; size: -; DNA: TGTGCCACCAGTGTAGGGGGGGCGCAGGATGAAAAACTGTTTTTT; CDR3: CATSVGGAQDEKLFF
V: TRBV14; length: 14; D: TRBD1; J: TRBJ1-2; size: -; DNA: TGTGCCAGCAGCCAACTTGGGACAGGGTATGGCTACACCTTC; CDR3: CASSQLGTGYGYTF
V: TRBV10-2; length: 16; D: -; J: TRBJ1-2; size: -; DNA: TGCGCCAGCAGAGCCGGGGGGAGGGGACCGACCCGTGGCTACACCTTC; CDR3: CASRAGGRGPTRGYTF
V: TRBV18; length: 16; D: TRBD1; J: TRBJ1-4; size: -; DNA: TGTGCCAGCTCTCGACAGGGGGCTGCAACTAATGAAAAACTGTTTTTT; CDR3: CASSRQGAATNEKLFF
V: TRBV30; length: 12; D: -; J: TRBJ1-2; size: -; DNA: TGTGCCTGGAGTACAGGACACTATGGCTACACCTTC; CDR3: CAWSTGHYGYTF
V: TRBV24-1; length: 16; D: -; J: TRBJ2-7; size: -; DNA: TGTGCCACCAGTGATTCGCCGGATGGACGGGGATACGAGCAGTACTTC; CDR3: CATSDSPDGRGYEQYF
V: TRBV3-1/TRBV3-2; length: 17; D: TRBD2; J: TRBJ2-2; size: -; DNA: TGTGCCAGCTCCCTAAAAACTAGCGGGGGATACACCGGGGAGCTGTTTTTT; CDR3: CASSLKTSGGYTGELFF
V: TRBV6-6; length: 15; D: TRBD1; J: TRBJ1-1; size: -; DNA: TGTGCCAGCAGCCCCCGACAGGGGTTGGACACTGAAGCTTTCTTT; CDR3: CASSPRQGLDTEAFF
V: TRBV7-9; length: 14; D: -; J: TRBJ2-7; size: -; DNA: TGTGCCAGCAGCCTGGGGGCAGGGCAGGGGGAGCAGTACTTC; CDR3: CASSLGAGQGEQYF
V: TRBV9; length: 14; D: TRBD1; J: TRBJ2-5; size: -; DNA: TGTGCCAGCAGCGGAGGGACAGCTAGTATGGGCCAGTACTTC; CDR3: CASSGGTASMGQYF
V: TRBV12-5; length: 14; D: -; J: TRBJ1-1; size: -; DNA: TGTGCTAGTGGTTTGGGCGGAGGGAACACTGAAGCTTTCTTT; CDR3: CASGLGGGNTEAFF
V: TRBV6-6; length: 14; D: -; J: TRBJ1-1; size: -; DNA: TGTGCCAGCAGTTACGACAGTTTGAACACTGAAGCTTTCTTT; CDR3: CASSYDSLNTEAFF
V: TRBV9; length: 15; D: TRBD2; J: TRBJ2-3; size: -; DNA: TGTGCCAGCAGCCCAGGGGGACTAGCGATTGATACGCAGTATTTT; CDR3: CASSPGGLAIDTQYF
V: TRBV27; length: 15; D: -; J: TRBJ1-6; size: -; DNA: TGTGCCAGCAGCAGGACAAACTCCTATAATTCACCCCTCCACTTT; CDR3: CASSRTNSYNSPLHF
V: TRBV5-4; length: 14; D: -; J: TRBJ2-2; size: -; DNA: TGTGCCAGCAGCTTCGGGGGGCTTGCCGGGGAGCTGTTTTTT; CDR3: CASSFGGLAGELFF
V: TRBV6-4; length: 15; D: TRBD2; J: TRBJ2-7; size: -; DNA: TGTGCCAGCAGTGTGATAGCGGGGGTGTCCTACGAGCAGTACTTC; CDR3: CASSVIAGVSYEQYF
V: TRBV30; length: 12; D: -; J: TRBJ1-6; size: -; DNA: TGTGCCTGGAGTTCCGGGAGTTCACCCCTCCACTTT; CDR3: CAWSSGSSPLHF
V: TRBV19; length: 14; D: -; J: TRBJ1-2; size: once; DNA: TGTGCCAGTAGTATCCAGGGGAATCCCTATGGCTACACCTTC; CDR3: CASSIQGNPYGYTF
V: TRBV10-1; length: 15; D: TRBD1; J: TRBJ2-3; size: -; DNA: TGCGCCAGCTCGCGGGGCCAGGGGGCGCGAGATACGCAGTATTTT; CDR3: CASSRGQGARDTQYF
V: TRBV10-2; length: 14; D: -; J: TRBJ2-7; size: -; DNA: TGCGCCAGCAGTGATACACAGGCTACCTACGAGCAGTACTTC; CDR3: CASSDTQATYEQYF
V: TRBV6-5; length: 12; D: -; J: TRBJ2-3; size: -; DNA: TGTGCCAGCAGCAGGGGAATGGTTCCGCAGTATTTT; CDR3: CASSRGMVPQYF
V: TRBV5-1; length: 17; D: TRBD2; J: TRBJ2-3; size: -; DNA: TGCGCCAGCAGCTTGGAGGCTAGCGGGGGGCTCCCGGATACGCAGTATTTT; CDR3: CASSLEASGGLPDTQYF
V: TRBV29-1; length: 15; D: -; J: TRBJ1-1; size: few; DNA: TGCAGCGTTGAAGGTCATTCCCCGGGGGGCGCTGAAGCTTTCTTT; CDR3: CSVEGHSPGGAEAFF
V: TRBV27; length: 15; D: -; J: TRBJ2-2; size: -; DNA: TGTGCCAGCAGTTTATTAGGGGCGGTCACCGGGGAGCTGTTTTTT; CDR3: CASSLLGAVTGELFF
V: TRBV3-1/TRBV3-2; length: 19; D: TRBD2; J: TRBJ2-3; size: -; DNA: TGTGCCAGCAGCCAGGCCCCCGGACTAGCGGGACCGGCGGGAGATACGCAGTATTTT; CDR3: CASSQAPGLAGPAGDTQYF
V: TRBV2; length: 14; D: -; J: TRBJ1-4; size: once; DNA: TGTGCCAGCAGACGGGACACCCTTAATGAAAAACTGTTTTTT; CDR3: CASRRDTLNEKLFF
V: TRBV28; length: 12; D: -; J: TRBJ1-3; size: -; DNA: TGTGCCAGCAGTTTAAGAACGGACACCATATATTTT; CDR3: CASSLRTDTIYF
V: TRBV4-1; length: 15; D: -; J: TRBJ1-6; size: few; DNA: TGCGCCAGCAGCACAGACGGGGTAGATAATTCACCCCTCCACTTT; CDR3: CASSTDGVDNSPLHF
V: TRBV7-2; length: 15; D: TRBD1; J: TRBJ2-1; size: -; DNA: TGTGCCAGCAGCTTGGGGCGCCCAGGGGGCCATGAGCAGTTCTTC; CDR3: CASSLGRPGGHEQFF
V: TRBV28; length: 15; D: -; J: TRBJ1-4; size: -; DNA: TGTGCCAGCAGTTTAGGGGGGACAACTAATGAAAAACTGTTTTTT; CDR3: CASSLGGTTNEKLFF
V: TRBV11-3; length: 14; D: -; J: TRBJ1-5; size: -; DNA: TGTGCCAGCATCGGACTCGCGGGGGGTCAGCCCCAGCATTTT; CDR3: CASIGLAGGQPQHF
V: TRBV19; length: 15; D: -; J: TRBJ1-5; size: once; DNA: TGTGCCAGTAGTATAACATCCGTGGGCAATCAGCCCCAGCATTTT; CDR3: CASSITSVGNQPQHF
V: TRBV3-1/TRBV3-2; length: 14; D: TRBD2; J: TRBJ2-2; size: -; DNA: TGTGCCAGCATGGGACTAGCTGGCTCCGGGGAGCTGTTTTTT; CDR3: CASMGLAGSGELFF
V: TRBV5-1; length: 14; D: -; J: TRBJ2-7; size: -; DNA: TGCGCCAGCAGCCTGGGACACCTCGTGAACGAGCAGTACTTC; CDR3: CASSLGHLVNEQYF